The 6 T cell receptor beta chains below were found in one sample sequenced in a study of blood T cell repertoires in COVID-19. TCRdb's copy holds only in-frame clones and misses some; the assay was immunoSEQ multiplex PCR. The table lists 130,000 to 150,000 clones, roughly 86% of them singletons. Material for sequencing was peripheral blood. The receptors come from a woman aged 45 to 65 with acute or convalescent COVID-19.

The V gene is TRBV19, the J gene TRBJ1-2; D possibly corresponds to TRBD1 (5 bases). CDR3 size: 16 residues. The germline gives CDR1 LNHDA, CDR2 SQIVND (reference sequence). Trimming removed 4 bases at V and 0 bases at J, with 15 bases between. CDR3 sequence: CASSTPYRMSNYGYTF. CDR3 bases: TGTGCCAGTAGTACGCCCTACAGGATGTCTAACTATGGCTACACCTTC. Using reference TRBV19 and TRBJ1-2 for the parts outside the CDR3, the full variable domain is DGGITQSPKYLFRKEGQNVTLSCEQNLNHDAMYWYRQDPGQGLRLIYYSQIVNDFQKGDIAEGYSVSREKKESFPLTVTSAQKNPTAFYLCASSTPYRMSNYGYTFGSGTRLTVV.

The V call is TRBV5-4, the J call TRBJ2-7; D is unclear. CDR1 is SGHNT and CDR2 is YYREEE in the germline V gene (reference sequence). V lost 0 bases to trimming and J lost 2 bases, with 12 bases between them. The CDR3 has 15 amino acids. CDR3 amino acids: CASSLVETATYEQYF. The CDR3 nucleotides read TGTGCCAGCAGCTTGGTGGAGACGGCTACCTACGAGCAGTACTTC.

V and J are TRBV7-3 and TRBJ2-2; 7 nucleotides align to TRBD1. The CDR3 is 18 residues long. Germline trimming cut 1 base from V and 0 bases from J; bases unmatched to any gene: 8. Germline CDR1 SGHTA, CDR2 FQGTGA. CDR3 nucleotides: TGTGCCAGCAGCTTAAGGGGACAGCCAAAAACGAACACCGGGGAGCTGTTTTTT. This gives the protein CASSLRGQPKTNTGELFF.

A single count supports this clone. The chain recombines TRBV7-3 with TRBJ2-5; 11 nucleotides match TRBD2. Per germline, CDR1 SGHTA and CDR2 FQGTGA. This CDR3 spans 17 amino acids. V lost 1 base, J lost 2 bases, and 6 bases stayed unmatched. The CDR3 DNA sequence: TGTGCCAGCAGCTTAATAGGGGGACTAGCGGAACAAGAGACCCAGTACTTC. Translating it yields CASSLIGGLAEQETQYF.

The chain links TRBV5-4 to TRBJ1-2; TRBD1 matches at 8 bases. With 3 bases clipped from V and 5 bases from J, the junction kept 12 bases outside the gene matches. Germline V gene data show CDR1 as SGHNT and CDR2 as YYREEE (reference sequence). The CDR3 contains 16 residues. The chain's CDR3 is CASSSYPGQGGYGYTF. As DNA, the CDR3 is TGTGCCAGCAGCTCCTATCCTGGACAGGGAGGGTATGGCTACACCTTC.

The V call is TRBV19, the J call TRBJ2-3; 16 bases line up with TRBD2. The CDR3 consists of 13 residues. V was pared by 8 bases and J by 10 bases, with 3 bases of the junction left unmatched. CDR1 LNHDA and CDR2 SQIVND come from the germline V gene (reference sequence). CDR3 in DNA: TGTGCCAGTGGGACTAGCGGGGGGGGCGCGCAGTATTTT. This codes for CASGTSGGGAQYF.